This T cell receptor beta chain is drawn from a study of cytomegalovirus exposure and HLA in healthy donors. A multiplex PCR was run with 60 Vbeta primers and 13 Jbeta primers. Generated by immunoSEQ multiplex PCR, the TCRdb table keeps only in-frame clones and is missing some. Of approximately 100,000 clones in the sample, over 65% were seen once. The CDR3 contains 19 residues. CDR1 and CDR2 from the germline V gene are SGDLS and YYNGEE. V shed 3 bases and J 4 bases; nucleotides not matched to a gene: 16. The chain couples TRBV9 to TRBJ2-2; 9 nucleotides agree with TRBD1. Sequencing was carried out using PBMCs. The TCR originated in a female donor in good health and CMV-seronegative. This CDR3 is CASSGPIGGGQGTTGELFF. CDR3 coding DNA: TGTGCCAGCAGCGGACCCATAGGGGGGGGACAGGGTACCACCGGGGAGCTGTTTTTT.